This passage covers 18 T cell receptor beta chains from one sample sequenced in a study of blood T cell repertoires in COVID-19. TCRdb's copy holds only in-frame clones and misses some; the assay was immunoSEQ multiplex PCR. Of 150,000 to 200,000 clones listed, more than 80% are singletons. The sequencing sample was made of peripheral blood. These TCRs come from a woman aged 55-70 years with COVID-19, enrolled during active disease.

This clone was counted a single time. V usage is TRBV4-2 and J usage is TRBJ1-5; D not resolved. The germline V gene encodes CDR1 LGHNA and CDR2 YNFKEQ. The CDR3 length is 15 residues. V was clipped by 0 bases and J by 9 bases, with 15 bases between them. The CDR3 loop reads CASSQDFGIRAPQHF. CDR3 DNA: TGTGCCAGCAGCCAAGATTTCGGGATACGGGCGCCCCAGCATTTT.

V and J are TRBV13 and TRBJ1-3; the D gene is possibly TRBD1 (6 bases). The germline V gene encodes CDR1 PRHDT and CDR2 FYEKMQ (reference sequence). The germline V and J ends were trimmed by 6 bases and 2 bases, with 8 bases remaining between them. The CDR3 is 13 residues long. The CDR3 region has the DNA TGTGCCAGCAGTCACAGGGCTGGAAACACCATATATTTT. This translates into CASSHRAGNTIYF.

The J gene is TRBJ1-2, the V gene TRBV3-1 (or the pseudogene TRBV3-2), with a weak D call TRBD1 (5 bases). V lost 0 bases and J lost 8, with 10 bases in between. This CDR3 comprises 13 residues. From germline, CDR1 is LGHDT and CDR2 YNNKEL (reference sequence). The CDR3 region has the DNA TGTGCCAGCAGCCAAGACAGGGTGAGGGGCTACACCTTC. Translated, it gives CASSQDRVRGYTF.

The J gene is TRBJ2-5, the V gene TRBV18; possible D gene TRBD2, 5 bases. V lost 3 bases and J lost 5, with 7 bases in between. CDR1 and CDR2 from the germline V gene are KGHSH and LQKENI. The CDR3 is made up of 12 amino acids. The CDR3 nucleotides are TGTGCCAGCTCACCCACGGGGGAGACCCAGTACTTC. Its translation: CASSPTGETQYF.

This rearrangement joins TRBV5-1 to TRBJ2-6; TRBD1 agrees at 8 bases. The CDR3 is 16 residues long. Germline values: CDR1 SGHRS, CDR2 YFSETQ. V gave up 4 bases and J gave up 6 bases; unmatched junction bases: 9. Here the CDR3 DNA reads TGCGCCAGCAGCCTAGGACAGGGCCTAGCGGCCAACGTCCTGACTTTC. Translated: CASSLGQGLAANVLTF.

This clone has a single count. The V and J genes are TRBV5-1 and TRBJ1-3, with 9 bases aligning to TRBD1. This CDR3 region has 19 residues. The germline gives CDR1 SGHRS, CDR2 YFSETQ. The V segment lost 2 bases and the J segment 0 bases; nucleotides outside the gene matches: 12. Here the CDR3 reads CASSFSSPGQGHSGNTIYF. For the CDR3, the DNA is TGCGCCAGCAGCTTTTCTTCTCCCGGACAGGGGCACTCTGGAAACACCATATATTTT.

The J gene is TRBJ1-1, the V gene TRBV7-6; 9 bases match TRBD1. The CDR3 extends over 16 amino acids. The germline V gene encodes CDR1 SGHVS and CDR2 FNYEAQ. The V gene end was trimmed by 1 base and the J gene end by 4 bases; junction bases not matched to a gene: 7. The CDR3 DNA reads as TGTGCCAGCAGCTTAGGGACAGGGGTGGAGGGCACTGAAGCTTTCTTT. As protein: CASSLGTGVEGTEAFF.

This clone was seen a single time. This chain joins TRBV6-6 and TRBJ2-2, with TRBD2 matching over 10 bases. J gave up 4 bases and V 6 bases, and 2 bases lay outside the gene matches. This CDR3 is 14 amino acids long. Germline loops: CDR1 MNHNY, CDR2 SVGAGI (reference sequence). CDR3 in amino acids: CASRAGGRTGELFF. The CDR3 bases are TGTGCCAGCAGAGCGGGGGGGCGCACCGGGGAGCTGTTTTTT.

This clone has just one count. The chain recombines TRBV6-5 with TRBJ1-5; 7 bases agree with TRBD1. CDR3 length: 15 residues. Unmatched junction bases numbered 7, after V lost 8 bases and J lost 0 bases. Germline loops: CDR1 MNHEY, CDR2 SVGAGI. Written as DNA, the CDR3 is TGTGCCAGCGGACCAGGGGGTTATAGCAATCAGCCCCAGCATTTT. Its translation: CASGPGGYSNQPQHF.

The chain joins TRBV27 to TRBJ1-2; D is uncertain. The CDR3 has 14 amino acids. Looked up from germline, CDR1 is MNHEY and CDR2 is SMNVEV (reference sequence). Between the trimmed V and J ends, which lost 3 bases and 0 bases, there was a span of 8 bases. CDR3 sequence reads: CASSFSSPNYGYTF. The CDR3 DNA follows: TGTGCCAGCAGTTTTTCGAGTCCTAACTATGGCTACACCTTC.

The chain is built from TRBV27 and TRBJ2-7, with D perhaps TRBD1 (6 bases). Trimming stripped 5 bases from V and 2 bases from J, with 13 bases between. CDR1 is MNHEY, CDR2 SMNVEV, per germline (reference sequence). The length of the CDR3 is 14 residues. CDR3 loop: CASSIQQGPYEQYF. CDR3 sequence (DNA): TGTGCCAGCAGTATCCAACAGGGCCCCTACGAGCAGTACTTC.

The chain combines TRBV11-2 with TRBJ1-4, with 9 bases identical to TRBD1. CDR1 and CDR2 (germline): SGHAT, FQNNGV. The CDR3 extends over 15 amino acids. V lost 6 bases, J lost 12 bases, and 14 bases stayed unmatched. DNA for the CDR3: TGTGCCAGCAGGCTTTCCGGGACAGGGTATGATCAACTGTTTTTT. As protein: CASRLSGTGYDQLFF.

The chain couples TRBV4-2 to TRBJ1-1, with TRBD1 matching over 10 bases. The ends lost 5 bases at V and 2 bases at J; junction bases unmatched: 5. CDR3 size: 15 residues. Germline CDR1 is LGHNA and CDR2 is YNFKEQ. The CDR3 is CASSSRDRGNTEAFF. CDR3 nucleotides: TGTGCCAGCAGCAGCCGGGACAGGGGAAACACTGAAGCTTTCTTT.

The V call is TRBV6-2 or TRBV6-3, the J call TRBJ2-2, with D perhaps matching TRBD1 (5 bases). The CDR3 is 17 residues long. Germline V gene data show CDR1 as MNHEY and CDR2 as SVGEGT. Trimming took off 4 bases at V and 3 bases at J, with 18 bases between the two ends. CDR3 protein: CASSSLSLRADTGELFF. In DNA form, the CDR3 reads TGTGCCAGCAGTTCCCTTTCTCTCAGGGCGGACACCGGGGAGCTGTTTTTT.

Notes on this clone: The sample has other DNA sequences that encode this CDR3 too. The J gene is TRBJ1-1, the V gene TRBV4-3; 7 positions agree with TRBD1. The CDR3 is 13 residues long. The J segment lost 1 base and the V segment lost 4 bases, leaving 0 bases of the junction unmatched. Germline CDR1 is LGHNA and CDR2 is YSLEER. CDR3 DNA: TGCGCCAGCAGCCGGACAGGGAACACTGAAGCTTTCTTT. Protein product: CASSRTGNTEAFF.

The chain couples TRBV2 to TRBJ1-1; D may be TRBD1 (6 bases). The germline V and J ends were trimmed by 8 bases and 1 base, with 11 bases remaining between them. CDR3 length equals 13 residues. Germline-derived CDR1 and CDR2 are SNHLY and FYNNEI. CDR3 DNA sequence: TGTGCCAGCCAGAGGGGACAGAACACTGAAGCTTTCTTT. Translated, it gives CASQRGQNTEAFF. The variable domain in full, completed from reference TRBV2 and TRBJ1-1, reads EPEVTQTPSHQVTQMGQEVILRCVPISNHLYFYWYRQILGQKVEFLVSFYNNEISEKSEIFDDQFSVERPDGSNFTLKIRSTKLEDSAMYFCASQRGQNTEAFFGQGTRLTVV.

The chain carries TRBV5-1 and TRBJ1-4; possible D gene TRBD1, 6 bases. The CDR3 spans 17 residues. V lost 5 bases, J lost 3 bases, and 20 bases lay in between. Looked up from germline, CDR1 is SGHRS and CDR2 is YFSETQ. CDR3 sequence: CASSPPTGKGANEKLFF. The DNA for the CDR3 is TGCGCCAGCAGTCCCCCAACAGGGAAAGGTGCTAATGAAAAACTGTTTTTT.

This chain connects TRBV4-3 to TRBJ2-1, with D possibly being TRBD2 (5 bases). Trimming left V 0 bases short and J 6 bases short, with 27 bases between. Germline CDR1 is LGHNA and CDR2 is YSLEER. The CDR3 is 20 amino acids. The CDR3, as DNA: TGCGCCAGCAGCCAAGAATGGGTCGGGCTCCCTAGCACAACATCCAATGAGCAGTTCTTC. It encodes CASSQEWVGLPSTTSNEQFF.